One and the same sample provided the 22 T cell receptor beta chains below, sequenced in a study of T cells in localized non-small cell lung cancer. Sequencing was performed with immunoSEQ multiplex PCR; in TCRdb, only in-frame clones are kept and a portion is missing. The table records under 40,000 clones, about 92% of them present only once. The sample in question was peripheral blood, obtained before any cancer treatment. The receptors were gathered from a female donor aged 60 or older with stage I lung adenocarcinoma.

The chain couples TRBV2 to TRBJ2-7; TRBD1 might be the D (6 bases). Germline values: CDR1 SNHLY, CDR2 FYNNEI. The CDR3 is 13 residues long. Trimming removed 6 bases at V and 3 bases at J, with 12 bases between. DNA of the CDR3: TGTGCCAGCAGACGGGACAACTTCTACGAGCAGTACGTC. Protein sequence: CASRRDNFYEQYV.

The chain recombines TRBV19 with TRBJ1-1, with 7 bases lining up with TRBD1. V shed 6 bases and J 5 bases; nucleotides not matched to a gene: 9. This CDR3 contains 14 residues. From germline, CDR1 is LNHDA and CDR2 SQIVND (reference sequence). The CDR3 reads CASSHRGFRTEAFF. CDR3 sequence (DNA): TGTGCCAGTAGCCACAGGGGATTCCGGACTGAAGCTTTCTTT.

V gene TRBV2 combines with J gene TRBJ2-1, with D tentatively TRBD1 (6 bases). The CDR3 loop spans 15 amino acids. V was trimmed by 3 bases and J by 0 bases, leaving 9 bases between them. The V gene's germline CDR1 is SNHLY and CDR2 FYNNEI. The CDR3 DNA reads TGTGCCAGCAGTGACCGGACAGCCTCCTACAATGAGCAGTTCTTC. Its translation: CASSDRTASYNEQFF.

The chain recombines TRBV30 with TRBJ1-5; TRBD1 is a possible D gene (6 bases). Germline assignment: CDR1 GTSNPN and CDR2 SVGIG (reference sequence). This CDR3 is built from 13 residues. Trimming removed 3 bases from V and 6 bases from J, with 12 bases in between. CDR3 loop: CAWSGTKGQPQHF. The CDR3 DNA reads TGTGCCTGGAGCGGGACAAAGGGTCAGCCCCAGCATTTT.

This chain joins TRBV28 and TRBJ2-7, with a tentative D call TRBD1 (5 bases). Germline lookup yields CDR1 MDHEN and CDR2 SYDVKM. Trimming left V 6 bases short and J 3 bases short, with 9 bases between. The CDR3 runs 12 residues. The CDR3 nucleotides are TGTGCCAGCAGCCGACAGTTCTACGAGCAGTACTTC. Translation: CASSRQFYEQYF.

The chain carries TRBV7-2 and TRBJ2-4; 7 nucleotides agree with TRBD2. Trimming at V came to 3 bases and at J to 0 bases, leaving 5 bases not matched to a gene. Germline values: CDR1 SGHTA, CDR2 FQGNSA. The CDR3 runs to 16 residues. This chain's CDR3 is CASSFISGTAKNIQYF. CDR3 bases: TGTGCCAGCAGCTTTATAAGCGGGACAGCCAAAAACATTCAGTACTTC.

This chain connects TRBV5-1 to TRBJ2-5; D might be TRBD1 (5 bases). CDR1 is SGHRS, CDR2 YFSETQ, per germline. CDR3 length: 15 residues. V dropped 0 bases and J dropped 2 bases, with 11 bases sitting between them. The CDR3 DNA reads TGCGCCAGCAGCTTGGGTAGGGGCAATCAAGAGACCCAGTACTTC. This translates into CASSLGRGNQETQYF.

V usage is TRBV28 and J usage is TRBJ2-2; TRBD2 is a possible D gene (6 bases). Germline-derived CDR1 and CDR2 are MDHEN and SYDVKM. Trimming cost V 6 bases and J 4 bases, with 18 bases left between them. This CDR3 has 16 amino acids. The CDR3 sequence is CASRAGGGPSTGELFF. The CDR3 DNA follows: TGTGCCAGCAGGGCCGGAGGAGGGCCGAGCACCGGGGAGCTGTTTTTT.

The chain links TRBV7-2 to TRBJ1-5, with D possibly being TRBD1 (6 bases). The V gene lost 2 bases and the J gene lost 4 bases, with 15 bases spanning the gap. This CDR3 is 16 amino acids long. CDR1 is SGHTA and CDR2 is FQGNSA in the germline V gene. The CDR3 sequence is CASSLSAGALNQPQHF. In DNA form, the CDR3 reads TGTGCCAGCAGCTTATCGGCAGGGGCCTTGAATCAGCCCCAGCATTTT.

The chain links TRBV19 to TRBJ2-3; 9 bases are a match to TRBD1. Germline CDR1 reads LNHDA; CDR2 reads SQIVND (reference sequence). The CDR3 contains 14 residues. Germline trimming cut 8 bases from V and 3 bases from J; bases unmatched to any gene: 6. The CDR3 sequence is CASGQGLQTDTQYF. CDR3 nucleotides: TGTGCCAGTGGACAGGGGCTACAAACAGATACGCAGTATTTT. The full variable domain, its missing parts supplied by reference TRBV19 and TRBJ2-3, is DGGITQSPKYLFRKEGQNVTLSCEQNLNHDAMYWYRQDPGQGLRLIYYSQIVNDFQKGDIAEGYSVSREKKESFPLTVTSAQKNPTAFYLCASGQGLQTDTQYFGPGTRLTVL.

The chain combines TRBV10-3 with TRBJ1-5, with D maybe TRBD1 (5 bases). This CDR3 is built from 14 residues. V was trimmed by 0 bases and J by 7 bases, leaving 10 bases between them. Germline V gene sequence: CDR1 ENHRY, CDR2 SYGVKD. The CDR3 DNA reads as TGTGCCATCAGTGAGTCCAGGGAAGGGCAGCCCCAGCATTTT. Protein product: CAISESREGQPQHF.

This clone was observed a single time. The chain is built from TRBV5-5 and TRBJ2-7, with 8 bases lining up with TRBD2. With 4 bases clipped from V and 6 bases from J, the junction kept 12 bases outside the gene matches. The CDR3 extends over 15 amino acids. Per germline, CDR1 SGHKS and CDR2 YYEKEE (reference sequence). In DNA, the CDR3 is TGTGCCAGCAGCGCCATTAGCGGGACGGGTGTCGAGCAGTACGTC. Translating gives CASSAISGTGVEQYV.

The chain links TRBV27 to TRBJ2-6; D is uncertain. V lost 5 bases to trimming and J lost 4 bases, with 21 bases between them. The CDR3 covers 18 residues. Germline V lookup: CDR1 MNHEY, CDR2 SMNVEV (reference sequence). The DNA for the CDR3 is TGTGCCAGCAGTAGAAGGGAAACATTGCTTTCGGGGGCCAACGTCCTGACTTTC. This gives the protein CASSRRETLLSGANVLTF.

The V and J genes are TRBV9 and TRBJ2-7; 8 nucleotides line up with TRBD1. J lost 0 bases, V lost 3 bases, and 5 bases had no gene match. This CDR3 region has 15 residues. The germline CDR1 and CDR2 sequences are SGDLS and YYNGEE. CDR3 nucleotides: TGTGCCAGCAGCGCGGGACAGGCCAACTCCTACGAGCAGTACTTC. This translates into CASSAGQANSYEQYF.

CDR3: CASSAPGGGYTF. The CDR3 nucleotides read TGTGCCAGCAGCGCCCCGGGGGGCGGCTACACCTTC. The chain is built from TRBV9 and TRBJ1-2, with a tentative D call TRBD1 (6 bases). Germline loops: CDR1 SGDLS, CDR2 YYNGEE. The CDR3 totals 12 residues. The V gene lost 3 bases and the J gene lost 8 bases, with 11 bases spanning the gap.

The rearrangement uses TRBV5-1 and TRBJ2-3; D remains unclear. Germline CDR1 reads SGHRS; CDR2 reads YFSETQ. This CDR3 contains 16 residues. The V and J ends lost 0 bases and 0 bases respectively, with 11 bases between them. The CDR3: CASSLGASASTDTQYF. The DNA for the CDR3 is TGCGCCAGCAGCTTGGGAGCGTCAGCTAGCACAGATACGCAGTATTTT.

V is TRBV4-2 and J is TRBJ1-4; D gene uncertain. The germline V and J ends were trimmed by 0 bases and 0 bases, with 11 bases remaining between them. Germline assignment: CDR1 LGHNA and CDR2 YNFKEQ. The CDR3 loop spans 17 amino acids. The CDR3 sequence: CASSQDRKASTNEKLFF. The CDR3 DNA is TGTGCCAGCAGCCAAGATCGGAAGGCTTCAACTAATGAAAAACTGTTTTTT.

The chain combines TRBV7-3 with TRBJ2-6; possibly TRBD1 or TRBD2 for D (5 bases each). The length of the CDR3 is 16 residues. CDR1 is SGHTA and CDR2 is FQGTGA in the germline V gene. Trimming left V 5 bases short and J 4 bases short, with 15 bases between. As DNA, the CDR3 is TGTGCCAGCAGCCCAGGGACGGGAATAGGGGCCAACGTCCTGACTTTC. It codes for CASSPGTGIGANVLTF.

The CDR3 spells CASSPPGGTGANVLTF. As DNA, the CDR3 is TGTGCCAGCTCACCACCTGGAGGAACTGGGGCCAACGTCCTGACTTTC. The V call is TRBV18, the J call TRBJ2-6; possible D gene TRBD2, 5 bases. The CDR3 loop spans 16 amino acids. V was pared by 0 bases and J by 2 bases, with 8 bases between. The V gene's germline CDR1 is KGHSH and CDR2 LQKENI.

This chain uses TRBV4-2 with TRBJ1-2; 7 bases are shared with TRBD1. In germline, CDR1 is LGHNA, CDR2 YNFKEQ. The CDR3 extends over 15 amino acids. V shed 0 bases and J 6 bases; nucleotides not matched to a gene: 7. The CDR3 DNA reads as TGTGCCAGCAGCCAAGATAAGGACAGGTCCAATGGCTACACCTTC. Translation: CASSQDKDRSNGYTF.

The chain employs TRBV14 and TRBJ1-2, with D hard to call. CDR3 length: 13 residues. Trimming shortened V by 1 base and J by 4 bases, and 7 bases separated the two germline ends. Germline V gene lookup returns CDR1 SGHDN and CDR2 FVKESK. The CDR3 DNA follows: TGTGCCAGCAGCCAAGGGTCCCGCTATGGCTACACCTTC. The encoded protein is CASSQGSRYGYTF.

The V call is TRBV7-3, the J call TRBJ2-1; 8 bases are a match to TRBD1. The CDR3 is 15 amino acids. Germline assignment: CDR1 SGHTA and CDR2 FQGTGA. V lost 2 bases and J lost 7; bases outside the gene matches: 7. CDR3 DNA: TGTGCCAGCAGCTTAGTCCAGGGGGCTTGGAATGAGCAGTTCTTC. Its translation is CASSLVQGAWNEQFF. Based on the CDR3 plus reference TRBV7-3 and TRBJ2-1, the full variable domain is GAGVSQTPSNKVTEKGKYVELRCDPISGHTALYWYRQSLGQGPEFLIYFQGTGAADDSGLPNDRFFAVRPEGSVSTLKIQRTERGDSAVYLCASSLVQGAWNEQFFGPGTRLTVL.